This T cell receptor beta chain was sequenced for a study of shared clonotypes between healthy human individuals. The CDR3 spans 16 residues. In germline, CDR1 is SGDLS, CDR2 YYNGEE. Trimming removed 4 bases from V and 4 bases from J; junction bases left unmatched: 6. Several immunoSEQ plates held equal portions of the genomic DNA taken from each subset. Some clones are missing from TCRdb's copy, which holds only in-frame ones; the method was immunoSEQ multiplex PCR. The sample consists of about 340,000 clones, around four fifths of them appearing once. Every contributor of samples was a Caucasian grown-up residing in Nashville, Tennessee.

This chain uses TRBV9 with TRBJ2-4, with 12 bases matching TRBD2. The sample comprised memory CD4+ T cells sorted from blood. Subset specified: CD45RA-negative fraction. The TCR originated in a man aged 25 to 40 in good health. In DNA, the CDR3 is TGTGCCAGCAGCTCGAAGACTAGCGGGGGTAAAAACATTCAGTACTTC. Residues: CASSSKTSGGKNIQYF.